This TCR beta chain was profiled in a study of early T cells in non-severe SARS-CoV-2 infection. This clonotype was observed a few times. What it binds is not known. CDR1 is SGHTA and CDR2 is FQGNSA in the germline V gene. This CDR3 comprises 11 residues. Trimming shortened V by 5 bases and J by 8 bases, and 7 bases separated the two germline ends. Molecules of cDNA were individually given unique molecular identifiers that were attached to them. TCRdb reprocessed the 5' RACE reads via MiXCR and lists one record per CDR3 protein. Counted here are tens of thousands of distinct CDR3 sequences, 5.5% to 6.5% occurring once; the ten biggest clones make up 7.6%. Regarding the study as a whole: Matches to VDJdb favored anti-spike CD8 responses and missed private and CD4 specificities.

This TCR was sampled from an adult who was a healthcare worker with PCR-confirmed SARS-CoV-2 infection or an uninfected control (not recorded which). The source material was whole blood. The V gene is TRBV7-2, the J gene TRBJ2-1; the D gene is possibly TRBD2 (5 bases). CDR3 residues: CASSPGYEQFF. As DNA, the CDR3 is TGTGCCAGCAGCCCGGGGTATGAGCAGTTCTTC.